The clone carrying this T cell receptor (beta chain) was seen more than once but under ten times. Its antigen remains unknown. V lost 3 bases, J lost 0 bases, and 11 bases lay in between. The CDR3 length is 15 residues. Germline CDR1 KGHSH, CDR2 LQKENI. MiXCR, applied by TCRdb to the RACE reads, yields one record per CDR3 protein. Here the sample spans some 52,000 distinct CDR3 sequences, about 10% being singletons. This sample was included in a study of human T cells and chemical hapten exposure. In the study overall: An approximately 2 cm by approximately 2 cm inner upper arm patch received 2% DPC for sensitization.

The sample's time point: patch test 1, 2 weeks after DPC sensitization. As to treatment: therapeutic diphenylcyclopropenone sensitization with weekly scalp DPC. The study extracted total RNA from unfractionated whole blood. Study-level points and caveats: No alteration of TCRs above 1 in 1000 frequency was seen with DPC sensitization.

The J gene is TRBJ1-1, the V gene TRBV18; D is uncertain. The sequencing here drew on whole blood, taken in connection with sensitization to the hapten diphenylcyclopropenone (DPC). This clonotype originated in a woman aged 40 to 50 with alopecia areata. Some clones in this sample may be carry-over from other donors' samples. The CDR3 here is CASSPPGRMNTEAFF. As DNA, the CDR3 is TGTGCCAGCTCACCCCCTGGCAGGATGAACACTGAAGCTTTCTTT.